This T cell receptor beta chain was identified in a study of CD8 T cells in ankylosing spondylitis. A few counts support this clonotype. Its antigen is undetermined. General observations from the study: Apparently characteristic of ankylosing spondylitis blood was a TCR beta motif (under ten highly homologous variants). In the blood and synovial fluid of reactive arthritis, some motif variants had been previously reported. Disease-linked clones were CD8+ and relatively rare in peripheral blood.

Unmatched junction bases numbered 8, after V lost 4 bases and J lost 7 bases. Germline V gives CDR1 SQVTM, CDR2 ANQGSEA. This CDR3 region has 14 residues. TCRdb analysed the 5' RACE reads with MiXCR anew, one entry per CDR3 protein. The table has under 850,000 distinct CDR3 sequences, about 20% seen once. The chain joins TRBV29-1 to TRBJ2-1; 9 bases fit TRBD2. The receptor's source is a male donor with ankylosing spondylitis. Sequenced sample: blood, either unsorted or a sorted T cell fraction (not recorded which). The CDR3 sequence: CSVGRGGARNEQFF. The CDR3 DNA is TGCAGCGTTGGTCGCGGGGGGGCCCGTAATGAGCAGTTCTTC.